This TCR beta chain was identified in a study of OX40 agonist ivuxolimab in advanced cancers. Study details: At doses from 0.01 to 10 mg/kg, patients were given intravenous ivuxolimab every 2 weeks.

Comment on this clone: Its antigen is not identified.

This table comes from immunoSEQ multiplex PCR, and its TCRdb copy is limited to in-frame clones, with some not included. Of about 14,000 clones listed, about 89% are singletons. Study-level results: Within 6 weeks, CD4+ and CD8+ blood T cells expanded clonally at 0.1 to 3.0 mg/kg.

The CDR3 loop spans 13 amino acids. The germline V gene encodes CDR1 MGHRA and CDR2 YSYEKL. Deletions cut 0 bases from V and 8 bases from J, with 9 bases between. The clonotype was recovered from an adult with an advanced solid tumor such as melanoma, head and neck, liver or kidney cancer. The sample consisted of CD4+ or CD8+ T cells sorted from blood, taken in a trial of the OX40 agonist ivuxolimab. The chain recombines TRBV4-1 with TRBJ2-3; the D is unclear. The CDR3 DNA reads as TGCGCCAGCAGCCAAGAGTTTTCTGGTACGCAGTATTTT. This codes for CASSQEFSGTQYF.